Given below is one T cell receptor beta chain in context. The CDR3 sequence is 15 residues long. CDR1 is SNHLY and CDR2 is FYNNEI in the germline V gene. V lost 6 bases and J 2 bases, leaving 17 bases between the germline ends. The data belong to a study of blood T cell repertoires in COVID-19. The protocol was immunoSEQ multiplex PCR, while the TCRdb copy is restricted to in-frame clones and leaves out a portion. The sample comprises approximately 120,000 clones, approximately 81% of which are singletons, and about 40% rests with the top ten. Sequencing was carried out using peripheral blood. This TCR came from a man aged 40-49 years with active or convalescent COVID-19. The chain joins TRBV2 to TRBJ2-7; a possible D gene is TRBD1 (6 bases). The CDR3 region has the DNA TGTGCCAGCAGAGCCGGGACACATATCACCTACGAGCAGTACTTC. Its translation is CASRAGTHITYEQYF.